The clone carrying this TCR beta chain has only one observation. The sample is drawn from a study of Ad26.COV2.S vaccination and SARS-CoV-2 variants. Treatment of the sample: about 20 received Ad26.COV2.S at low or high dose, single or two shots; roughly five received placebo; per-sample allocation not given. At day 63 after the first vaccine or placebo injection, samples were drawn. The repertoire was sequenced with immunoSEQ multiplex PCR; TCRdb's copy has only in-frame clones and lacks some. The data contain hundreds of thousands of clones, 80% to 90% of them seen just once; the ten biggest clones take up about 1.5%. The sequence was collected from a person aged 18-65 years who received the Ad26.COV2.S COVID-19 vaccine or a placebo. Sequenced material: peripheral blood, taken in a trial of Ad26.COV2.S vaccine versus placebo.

CDR3 sequence: CASRRGEETQYF. For the CDR3, the DNA is TGCGCCAGCAGACGTGGGGAGGAGACCCAGTACTTC. V is TRBV5-1 and J is TRBJ2-5; D is possibly TRBD2 (5 bases). The CDR3 consists of 12 residues. The ends were cut back, 5 bases at V and 5 bases at J, with 10 bases in the middle. CDR1 and CDR2 from the germline V gene are SGHRS and YFSETQ. Combining the CDR3 with reference TRBV5-1 and TRBJ2-5 gives the whole variable domain KAGVTQTPRYLIKTRGQQVTLSCSPISGHRSVSWYQQTPGQGLQFLFEYFSETQRNKGNFPGRFSGRQFSNSRSEMNVSTLELGDSALYLCASRRGEETQYFGPGTRLLVL.